This TCR beta chain was sequenced in a study of blood T cell repertoires in COVID-19. Whole-study context: Samples taken during acute and convalescent COVID-19 were collected in the United States, Italy and Spain. PBMCs, B-cell-depleted T cells, or T cells provided the cDNA or gDNA that made up the material.

In the study's own analysis: Cell counts per sample came from amplifying reference gene primers. Using immunoSEQ multiplex PCR, the repertoire was profiled, and TCRdb retains in-frame clones only, with some absent. V and J calls and clone size are as listed in that table; D and trimming were resolved from the DNA. The table shows 300,000 to 350,000 clones, with around 91% occurring only once. Material: peripheral blood. The receptor was isolated from a woman between 18 and 29 years old who had recovered from COVID-19.

The CDR3 loop reads CASSRGGLAGGNEQFF. Written as DNA, the CDR3 is TGCGCCAGCAGCCGAGGGGGGCTAGCGGGAGGTAATGAGCAGTTCTTC. The rearrangement links TRBV4-3 to TRBJ2-1, with 11 bases that match TRBD2. The CDR3 runs to 16 residues. The J segment lost 7 bases and the V segment lost 4 bases, leaving 9 bases of the junction unmatched. Germline CDR1 is LGHNA and CDR2 is YSLEER.